One sample yielded the 18 T cell receptor beta chains listed below, sequenced in a study of spatial heterogeneity in lung cancer. A single record per CDR3 protein comes from TCRdb applying MiXCR to the 5' RACE reads. This table has 35,000 to 45,000 distinct CDR3 sequences, less than 8.5% appearing once. As for time point: sample taken at primary tumor resection. This specimen was PBMCs, taken at surgery. These receptors were taken from a female donor with early-stage non-small cell lung cancer.

This clonotype was counted ten times or more. J is TRBJ2-7 and V is TRBV29-1; no reliable D call. This CDR3 contains 11 residues. Germline V gene data show CDR1 as SQVTM and CDR2 as ANQGSEA. Deletions cut 6 bases from V and 7 bases from J, with 13 bases between. CDR3 sequence (DNA): TGCAGCGTCGTCGGGCCCTCGGAGCAGTACTTC. Amino acids: CSVVGPSEQYF.

This clonotype was picked up many times. This chain uses TRBV20-1 with TRBJ1-2; D is unclear. V gave up 6 bases and J gave up 4 bases, with 15 bases separating them. This CDR3 is 13 amino acids long. CDR1 and CDR2 (germline): DFQATT, SNEGSKA (reference sequence). In nucleotides, the CDR3 is TGCAGTGCGGCCGCGGTGGCACGCTATGGCTACACCTTC. It translates to CSAAAVARYGYTF.

This chain uses TRBV5-1 with TRBJ2-1; TRBD2 agrees at 10 bases. The CDR3 runs to 18 residues. CDR1 and CDR2 from the germline V gene are SGHRS and YFSETQ. V gave up 4 bases and J gave up 0 bases; unmatched junction bases: 10. This chain's CDR3 is CASSRLAGVLSSYNEQFF. The DNA for the CDR3 is TGCGCCAGCAGCCGCCTAGCGGGAGTCCTTAGCTCCTACAATGAGCAGTTCTTC.

This clonotype showed up many times. V is TRBV20-1 and J is TRBJ1-2; D not certain. The CDR3 covers 14 residues. Looked up from germline, CDR1 is DFQATT and CDR2 is SNEGSKA (reference sequence). Between the trimmed V and J ends, which lost 0 bases and 0 bases, there was a span of 8 bases. CDR3 DNA: TGCAGTGCTAGAGAAGGAATCGCTAACTATGGCTACACCTTC. Translating gives CSAREGIANYGYTF.

This clonotype was counted at least ten times. This chain connects TRBV5-1 to TRBJ2-7; TRBD2 might be the D (5 bases). Trimming removed 3 bases from V and 11 bases from J, with 21 bases in between. The length of the CDR3 is 14 residues. Germline CDR1 reads SGHRS; CDR2 reads YFSETQ. CDR3 protein: CASSSPTPPYGEYF. For the CDR3, the DNA is TGCGCCAGCAGCTCACCGACCCCCCCCTACGGGGAGTACTTC.

J is TRBJ2-1 and V is TRBV11-2, with 12 nucleotides matching TRBD2. CDR1 and CDR2 from the germline V gene are SGHAT and FQNNGV. The ends lost 5 bases at V and 9 bases at J; junction bases unmatched: 5. This CDR3 has 14 residues. The CDR3 nucleotides are TGTGCCAGCAGCCCAGGACTAGCGGGATCTGAGCAGTTCTTC. This translates into CASSPGLAGSEQFF.

Ten or more counts support this clonotype. The genes are TRBV4-1 and TRBJ1-1; D remains unclear. There are 13 residues in the CDR3. From germline, CDR1 is MGHRA and CDR2 YSYEKL. V lost 4 bases, J lost 3 bases, and 9 bases lay in between. CDR3 amino acids: CASSLTIYTEAFF. CDR3 nucleotide sequence: TGCGCCAGCAGCCTGACAATTTACACTGAAGCTTTCTTT.

This clonotype was found many times. V and J are TRBV18 and TRBJ2-5; D is unclear. CDR3 length: 15 amino acids. Germline CDR1 is KGHSH and CDR2 is LQKENI. Trimming left V 2 bases short and J 6 bases short, with 16 bases between. CDR3 coding DNA: TGTGCCAGCTCACCAGGGAAGGGCTGGGTAAAGACCCAGTACTTC. Amino acid sequence: CASSPGKGWVKTQYF.

This clonotype was recorded at least ten times. V usage is TRBV5-1 and J usage is TRBJ2-2; D remains ambiguous. The ends were cut back, 4 bases at V and 6 bases at J, with 16 bases in the middle. The germline V gene encodes CDR1 SGHRS and CDR2 YFSETQ. This CDR3 has 15 amino acids. The CDR3 region is CASSNAGFSSGELFF. The CDR3 region has the DNA TGCGCCAGCAGCAATGCCGGGTTCTCCTCCGGGGAGCTGTTTTTT. Drawing the rest from reference TRBV5-1 and TRBJ2-2, the complete variable domain is KAGVTQTPRYLIKTRGQQVTLSCSPISGHRSVSWYQQTPGQGLQFLFEYFSETQRNKGNFPGRFSGRQFSNSRSEMNVSTLELGDSALYLCASSNAGFSSGELFFGEGSRLTVL.

The table lists this clonotype with many counts. V and J are TRBV5-1 and TRBJ2-5; tentatively, D is TRBD1 or TRBD2 (5 bases each). Trimming removed 0 bases from V and 4 bases from J, with 10 bases in between. Looked up from germline, CDR1 is SGHRS and CDR2 is YFSETQ. The CDR3 is 14 amino acids. The CDR3 region has the DNA TGCGCCAGCAGCTTGGAGGCAGGGACAGAGACCCAGTACTTC. Its protein product is CASSLEAGTETQYF.

This clonotype was counted only a few times. J is TRBJ2-5 and V is TRBV28; D gene uncertain. CDR1 and CDR2 (germline): MDHEN, SYDVKM. The CDR3 consists of 13 residues. V lost 5 bases, J lost 4 bases, and 11 bases lay in between. The CDR3 protein is CASSHQLLETQYF. CDR3 in DNA: TGTGCCAGCAGTCACCAGCTCCTAGAGACCCAGTACTTC.

This clonotype has ten or more counts. The chain carries TRBV11-2 and TRBJ2-1, with 10 bases lining up with TRBD2. The CDR3 runs 15 residues. Germline CDR1 is SGHAT and CDR2 is FQNNGV. V gave up 6 bases and J gave up 8 bases; unmatched junction bases: 10. Here the CDR3 reads CASSSGTSEIYEQFF. In DNA form, the CDR3 reads TGTGCCAGCAGTTCCGGGACTAGCGAGATCTATGAGCAGTTCTTC.

This clonotype was detected many times. The chain links TRBV11-2 to TRBJ2-3; 7 bases fit TRBD2. In germline, CDR1 is SGHAT, CDR2 FQNNGV. This CDR3 contains 16 residues. The V and J ends lost 5 bases and 2 bases, in that order; junction bases with no gene match: 10. The CDR3 here is CASSLNYGGITDTQYF. The DNA for the CDR3 is TGTGCCAGCAGCCTCAACTACGGGGGGATCACAGATACGCAGTATTTT.

This clonotype appeared many times. The J gene is TRBJ1-5, the V gene TRBV20-1; D unresolved. V lost 2 bases, J lost 6 bases, and 11 bases lay in between. CDR3 size: 13 residues. Germline-derived CDR1 and CDR2 are DFQATT and SNEGSKA (reference sequence). The CDR3 sequence: CSARKEGFQPQHF. CDR3 coding DNA: TGCAGTGCTAGAAAAGAGGGCTTTCAGCCCCAGCATTTT.

This clonotype was observed a few times. V gene TRBV19 combines with J gene TRBJ2-5, with D possibly matching TRBD1 (6 bases). Trimming stripped 8 bases from V and 5 bases from J, with 15 bases between. CDR3 size: 13 residues. Per the germline V gene, CDR1 is LNHDA and CDR2 is SQIVND (reference sequence). The CDR3 coding sequence is TGTGCCAGTGGCCCCAGGGGTTCGGAGACCCAGTACTTC. Its translation is CASGPRGSETQYF.

The chain uses TRBV28 and TRBJ2-1; 9 nucleotides line up with TRBD1. Germline CDR1 is MDHEN and CDR2 is SYDVKM. The CDR3 loop spans 15 amino acids. The V segment lost 5 bases and the J segment 5 bases; nucleotides outside the gene matches: 7. Written as DNA, the CDR3 is TGTGCCAGCAGTCCCTACAGGGGGCGGAACAATGAGCAGTTCTTC. Protein sequence: CASSPYRGRNNEQFF.

The chain is built from TRBV2 and TRBJ2-2; D is unresolved. Germline V lookup: CDR1 SNHLY, CDR2 FYNNEI. The germline V and J ends were trimmed by 6 bases and 6 bases, with 11 bases remaining between them. The CDR3 has 13 residues. Here the CDR3 reads CASRQDLSGELFF. The CDR3 coding sequence is TGTGCCAGCAGGCAGGACCTCTCCGGGGAGCTGTTTTTT.

There are many counts of this clonotype. The J gene is TRBJ2-3, the V gene TRBV29-1; D perhaps matches TRBD1 (6 bases). V lost 5 bases, J lost 1 base, and 16 bases lay in between. Germline CDR1 and CDR2: SQVTM and ANQGSEA. The CDR3 contains 15 residues. The CDR3 DNA follows: TGCAGCGTTCAGGGCAGGGGTTTTGGCACAGATACGCAGTATTTT. It yields the protein CSVQGRGFGTDTQYF.